The 20 T cell receptor beta chains listed next were all sequenced from one sample in a study of regulatory T cells in long-lasting Graves disease. Time point of the sample: persistent/refractory GD, antithyroid drugs over 5 years with positive TRAb. Scientists built the TCR library using RNA that was extracted from PBMCs. Library construction for TCR beta used iRepertoire HTBI primers and Arm-PCR of CDR3 regions. MiXCR, run by TCRdb on the multiplex PCR reads, gives a single entry per CDR3 protein. Of about 460,000 distinct CDR3 sequences listed, about 20% are singletons. The sequencing used peripheral blood mononuclear cells (PBMCs), collected when the disease was refractory, from a patient treated with antithyroid drugs. These receptors all stem from a female donor with Graves disease.

Notes on this clonotype: This may be a read error: a much more frequent sequence differs by one nucleotide. This chain links TRBV20-1 with TRBJ1-1, with a possible D match to TRBD1 (6 bases). The germline V gene encodes CDR1 DFQATT and CDR2 SNEGSKA (reference sequence). V was shortened by 5 bases and J by 0 bases, with 13 bases between the two germline ends. The CDR3 extends over 14 amino acids. The CDR3 spells CSAGKRQVNTEAFF. For the CDR3, the DNA is TGCAGTGCTGGGAAAAGACAGGTGAACACTGAAGCTTTCTTT.

Points on this clonotype: A far larger clone is only one base removed, so a read error is likely. The chain uses TRBV6-2 or TRBV6-3 and TRBJ1-1; D is unresolved. Trimming removed 4 bases from V and 5 bases from J, with 11 bases in between. This CDR3 spans 13 amino acids. Germline V lookup: CDR1 MNHEY, CDR2 SVGEGT. This chain's CDR3 is CASSSREVTEAFF. CDR3 DNA sequence: TGTGCCAGCAGTTCACGGGAGGTGACTGAAGCTTTCTTT.

This clonotype has only one observation. The CDR3 sequence: CASSYASGGPDTQYF. The CDR3 coding sequence is TGTGCCAGCAGTTACGCTAGCGGGGGGCCAGATACGCAGTATTTT. V and J are TRBV6-9 and TRBJ2-3, with 11 bases aligning to TRBD2. The V and J ends lost 3 bases and 4 bases, in that order; junction bases with no gene match: 3. Germline V gives CDR1 MNHGY, CDR2 SVAAGI. The CDR3 is made up of 15 amino acids.

The chain couples TRBV2 to TRBJ2-3; D is ambiguous. This CDR3 is 12 amino acids long. V lost 8 bases to trimming and J lost 1 base, with 7 bases between them. In germline, CDR1 is SNHLY, CDR2 FYNNEI. The CDR3 DNA follows: TGTGCCAGCCTTAGGGGCACAGATACGCAGTATTTT. Protein product: CASLRGTDTQYF.

This clonotype was found many times. This CDR3 reads CASRRGENVEKLFF. CDR3 in DNA: TGTGCCAGCAGGAGGGGCGAAAATGTTGAAAAACTGTTTTTT. The rearrangement joins TRBV2 to TRBJ1-4, with D tentatively TRBD1 (5 bases). Between the trimmed V and J ends, which lost 6 bases and 7 bases, there was a span of 15 bases. Germline CDR1 is SNHLY and CDR2 is FYNNEI. The CDR3 contains 14 residues. Full variable domain (outside the CDR3, taken from reference TRBV2 and TRBJ1-4): EPEVTQTPSHQVTQMGQEVILRCVPISNHLYFYWYRQILGQKVEFLVSFYNNEISEKSEIFDDQFSVERPDGSNFTLKIRSTKLEDSAMYFCASRRGENVEKLFFGSGTQLSVL.

V and J are TRBV2 and TRBJ2-7; 10 positions match TRBD1. The CDR3 has 17 residues. V was clipped by 6 bases and J by 1 base; unmatched bases: 12. CDR1 and CDR2 from the germline V gene are SNHLY and FYNNEI. For the CDR3, the DNA is TGTGCCAGCAGCCTCCAAACCGGGACAGGGGAATCCTACGAGCAGTACTTC. Protein product: CASSLQTGTGESYEQYF.

This clonotype occurred many times. This sequence joins TRBV11-2 and TRBJ2-7, with D unresolved. V lost 2 bases, J lost 6 bases, and 17 bases lay in between. This CDR3 region has 15 residues. Per germline, CDR1 SGHAT and CDR2 FQNNGV. The CDR3 here is CASSLNTDLLPEQYF. The CDR3, as DNA: TGTGCCAGCAGCTTAAACACCGACCTTCTACCCGAGCAGTACTTC.

As to this clonotype: At one end, the junction sequence differs from germline, possibly due to a read error. The V gene is TRBV30, the J gene TRBJ2-7; no clear D gene. In germline, CDR1 is GTSNPN, CDR2 SVGIG (reference sequence). This CDR3 contains 11 residues. CDR3 sequence reads: CVWSSKLEQYF. The DNA for the CDR3 is TGTGTCTGGAGTTCAAAACTCGAGCAGTACTTC.

The chain recombines TRBV20-1 with TRBJ1-5; TRBD1 might be the D (5 bases). V dropped 0 bases and J dropped 3 bases, with 15 bases sitting between them. From germline, CDR1 is DFQATT and CDR2 SNEGSKA (reference sequence). The CDR3 is 16 residues long. CDR3 in amino acids: CSARDSLGGINQPQHF. The CDR3 coding sequence is TGCAGTGCTAGAGATAGCCTGGGGGGTATCAATCAGCCCCAGCATTTT.

The rearrangement uses TRBV4-3 and TRBJ1-2; 9 bases agree with TRBD1. CDR1 is LGHNA and CDR2 is YSLEER in the germline V gene. After removal of 4 bases from V and 5 bases from J, the junction contained 8 bases not matched to a gene. This CDR3 contains 15 residues. CDR3 in amino acids: CASSPGQGGGYGYTF. The CDR3 DNA follows: TGCGCCAGCAGCCCGGGACAGGGAGGAGGGTATGGCTACACCTTC.

J is TRBJ1-1 and V is TRBV30; no clear D. Germline CDR1 reads GTSNPN; CDR2 reads SVGIG (reference sequence). The CDR3 totals 15 residues. Trimming stripped 0 bases from V and 2 bases from J, with 13 bases between. The CDR3 coding sequence is TGTGCCTGGAGTGTATGGGTCGCGGGCAACACTGAAGCTTTCTTT. Its translation is CAWSVWVAGNTEAFF.

At least ten counts were recorded for this clonotype. V is TRBV28 and J is TRBJ2-7; D is unresolved. V lost 10 bases and J lost 0, with 10 bases in between. The CDR3 consists of 12 residues. Germline V gene lookup returns CDR1 MDHEN and CDR2 SYDVKM. The CDR3 spells CATMPGSYEQYF. The CDR3 DNA reads as TGTGCCACCATGCCAGGCTCCTACGAGCAGTACTTC.

This clonotype was seen many times. The V gene is TRBV15, the J gene TRBJ2-2; TRBD1 matches 8 bases. J lost 7 bases, V lost 3 bases, and 4 bases had no gene match. Germline V gene lookup returns CDR1 LNHNV and CDR2 YYDKDF (reference sequence). The CDR3 loop spans 14 amino acids. DNA for the CDR3: TGTGCCACCAGCAGGGACAGGGCGGTCGGGGAGCTGTTTTTT. It specifies CATSRDRAVGELFF. The whole variable domain, filled in from reference TRBV15 and TRBJ2-2, reads DAMVIQNPRYQVTQFGKPVTLSCSQTLNHNVMYWYQQKSSQAPKLLFHYYDKDFNNEADTPDNFQSRRPNTSFCFLDIRSPGLGDTAMYLCATSRDRAVGELFFGEGSRLTVL.

The sample holds a few counts of this clonotype. This CDR3 is CASSTGTGVGNTGELFF. The CDR3 coding sequence is TGTGCCAGCAGTACGGGGACAGGGGTCGGGAACACCGGGGAGCTGTTTTTT. The V and J genes are TRBV25-1 and TRBJ2-2; 10 nucleotides align to TRBD1. This CDR3 has 17 residues. J lost 1 base, V lost 5 bases, and 7 bases had no gene match. From germline, CDR1 is MGHDK and CDR2 SYGVNS.

The V call is TRBV28, the J call TRBJ2-1, with TRBD1 matching 10 bases. The V gene's germline CDR1 is MDHEN and CDR2 SYDVKM. V shed 2 bases and J 9 bases; nucleotides not matched to a gene: 4. The CDR3 consists of 14 residues. This CDR3 is CASSLDDRGLEQFF. The CDR3, as DNA: TGTGCCAGCAGTTTAGACGACAGGGGGCTTGAGCAGTTCTTC.

Only a few counts were recorded for this clonotype. A much larger clone lies a single base off, so this may be a read error. The chain combines TRBV6-1 with TRBJ2-7; 11 bases map to TRBD2. The CDR3 runs to 15 residues. Looked up from germline, CDR1 is MNHNS and CDR2 is SASEGT. The chain's CDR3 is CVSSPLAGGPYEQYF. CDR3 bases: TGTGTCAGCAGTCCTCTAGCGGGAGGACCCTACGAGCAGTACTTC.

In this sample, this clonotype turned up a few times. The CDR3 sequence is CAISAGTEQYF. The DNA of the CDR3 is TGTGCCATCAGTGCAGGGACAGAGCAGTACTTC. The V call is TRBV10-3, the J call TRBJ2-7, with a tentative D call TRBD1 (6 bases). The CDR3 runs 11 residues. Trimming removed 4 bases from V and 7 bases from J, with 8 bases in between. Germline assignment: CDR1 ENHRY and CDR2 SYGVKD.

This clonotype has ten or more counts. V and J are TRBV12-3 or TRBV12-4 and TRBJ2-7; D is perhaps TRBD2 (5 bases). This CDR3 spans 13 amino acids. Trimming stripped 6 bases from V and 3 bases from J, with 12 bases between. CDR3 bases: TGTGCCAGCAGCAGTTGGGGAGACTACGAGCAGTACTTC. Translated: CASSSWGDYEQYF.

This clonotype was seen more than once but under ten times. The chain employs TRBV27 and TRBJ1-5, with TRBD1 matching over 11 bases. V trimming: 11 bases; J trimming: 3 bases; junction bases outside the gene matches: 15. The CDR3 has 17 residues. From germline, CDR1 is MNHEY and CDR2 SMNVEV (reference sequence). The CDR3 DNA is TGTGCCGCTTCCAGGACAGGGGGCTTGAGGCACAATCAGCCCCAGCATTTT. As protein: CAASRTGGLRHNQPQHF.

This clonotype was counted ten times or more. This chain connects TRBV6-2 or TRBV6-3 to TRBJ1-5; D gene uncertain. The V end lost 0 bases, the J end lost 3 bases, and 12 bases lay between the germline ends. This CDR3 is built from 16 residues. The V gene's germline CDR1 is MNHEY and CDR2 SVGEGT. CDR3 coding DNA: TGTGCCAGCAGTTACTCGATGCAGAACAACAATCAGCCCCAGCATTTT. Amino acid sequence: CASSYSMQNNNQPQHF.